The TCR beta chain described here comes from a study of CD8+ T cells in alopecia areata. The study's findings and limits: Normal scalp had lower clonality than lesional scalp, with alopecia totalis/universalis lesions showing this most strongly.

The CDR3 covers 15 residues. Deletions cut 0 bases from V and 4 bases from J, with 13 bases between. Looked up from germline, CDR1 is GTSNPN and CDR2 is SVGIG (reference sequence). This clone was picked up one time. The antigen is not known. Investigators isolated RNA and reverse transcribed it into cDNA to act as the sequencing template. Produced via immunoSEQ multiplex PCR; TCRdb's table is partial and in-frame only. The sample records about 150,000 clones, around 87% being singletons. The chain recombines TRBV30 with TRBJ1-3; tentative D call: TRBD1 (5 bases). The sample was CD8+ T cells sorted from blood, taken at week 0. The sequence came from a human donor with alopecia areata. In DNA form, the CDR3 reads TGTGCCTGGAGTGTCCCAGGGTCATACGGAAACACCATATATTTT. Amino acid sequence: CAWSVPGSYGNTIYF.